This is a list of T cell receptor beta chains from one sample in a study of T-cell memory formation after mild COVID-19. TCRdb ran MiXCR on the 5' RACE reads and lists one entry per CDR3 protein. The sample shows tens of thousands of distinct CDR3 sequences, 5.5% to 7% of them seen only once. Sequenced input: PBMCs or a T cell subset sorted from them (not recorded which). Receptors were obtained from an adult who had mild COVID-19 (a few samples of this study predate the infection). Cell type and time point are not known. Each CDR3 is given with its conserved first and last residue. The order of the fields is D gene, J gene, V gene, clone size, CDR3 DNA, CDR3 protein. A D gene is named only where the DNA matches it firmly. Where a row states a size, it is once, few, many or the class of an expanded clone; other rows omit it.

d_call: .; j_call: TRBJ2-2; v_call: TRBV5-1; clone_size: many; cdr3_nt: TGCGCCAGCAGCTTGGAAGGGTTGTCAAGCACCGGGGAGCTGTTTTTT; cdr3_aa: CASSLEGLSSTGELFF
d_call: .; j_call: TRBJ1-6; v_call: TRBV7-9; clone_size: many; cdr3_nt: TGTGCCAGCAGCCTAGGACTGGTGAATTCACCCCTCCACTTT; cdr3_aa: CASSLGLVNSPLHF
d_call: .; j_call: TRBJ2-1; v_call: TRBV27; clone_size: .; cdr3_nt: TGTGCCAGCTCTAAGCTTGGGGGGTTGAGGAATGAGCAGTTCTTC; cdr3_aa: CASSKLGGLRNEQFF
d_call: TRBD2; j_call: TRBJ2-1; v_call: TRBV5-1; clone_size: many; cdr3_nt: TGCGCCAGCAGCCAAGTACTAGCGGGGCAAGTTTACAATGAGCAGTTCTTC; cdr3_aa: CASSQVLAGQVYNEQFF
d_call: .; j_call: TRBJ2-5; v_call: TRBV5-1; clone_size: many; cdr3_nt: TGCGCCAGCAGCTCACCTCACGGCGGGACAGAGACCCAGTACTTC; cdr3_aa: CASSSPHGGTETQYF
d_call: .; j_call: TRBJ1-2; v_call: TRBV12-3/TRBV12-4; clone_size: .; cdr3_nt: TGTGCCAGCAGCTCGAGAGGCTACACCTTC; cdr3_aa: CASSSRGYTF
d_call: TRBD1; j_call: TRBJ1-1; v_call: TRBV7-9; clone_size: .; cdr3_nt: TGTGCCAGCAGTCCCAACGGACAGGGAAGCACTGAAGCTTTCTTT; cdr3_aa: CASSPNGQGSTEAFF
d_call: TRBD2; j_call: TRBJ2-3; v_call: TRBV7-2; clone_size: many; cdr3_nt: TGTGCCAGCAGCTTAGTTTGGGGAGGGCCAGACACAGATACGCAGTATTTT; cdr3_aa: CASSLVWGGPDTDTQYF
d_call: TRBD2; j_call: TRBJ2-7; v_call: TRBV29-1; clone_size: many; cdr3_nt: TGCAGCGTTTCGAGGGCGACTAGCGGGTCAGCTAACGAGCAGTACTTC; cdr3_aa: CSVSRATSGSANEQYF
d_call: .; j_call: TRBJ2-7; v_call: TRBV2; clone_size: many; cdr3_nt: TGTGCCAGCAGTGAGAAACAGGTCTACGAGCAGTACTTC; cdr3_aa: CASSEKQVYEQYF
d_call: TRBD1; j_call: TRBJ1-5; v_call: TRBV5-1; clone_size: few; cdr3_nt: TGCGCCAGCAGCTTGGAGCCAGGGGGGAGTATACAGCCCCAGCATTTT; cdr3_aa: CASSLEPGGSIQPQHF
d_call: .; j_call: TRBJ1-2; v_call: TRBV5-1; clone_size: once; cdr3_nt: TGCGCCAGCAGCTTGGCAGGGAGCGGTGGCTATGGCTACACCTTC; cdr3_aa: CASSLAGSGGYGYTF
d_call: .; j_call: TRBJ2-3; v_call: TRBV6-4; clone_size: few; cdr3_nt: TGTGCCAGCAGTGAGGGACTGTCCACAGATACGCAGTATTTT; cdr3_aa: CASSEGLSTDTQYF
d_call: TRBD2; j_call: TRBJ2-1; v_call: TRBV5-6; clone_size: many; cdr3_nt: TGTGCCAGCAGCTTGAATCTAGCGGGGAACAATGAGCAGTTCTTC; cdr3_aa: CASSLNLAGNNEQFF
d_call: TRBD2; j_call: TRBJ2-1; v_call: TRBV7-9; clone_size: few; cdr3_nt: TGTGCCAGCAGCCAAATAGCGGGAGCTTTAGACAATGAGCAGTTCTTC; cdr3_aa: CASSQIAGALDNEQFF
d_call: .; j_call: TRBJ1-4; v_call: TRBV19; clone_size: few; cdr3_nt: TGTGCCAGTAGTGGACCTCGGGGACATCGAAATGAAAAACTGTTTTTT; cdr3_aa: CASSGPRGHRNEKLFF
d_call: .; j_call: TRBJ2-7; v_call: TRBV20-1; clone_size: .; cdr3_nt: TGCAGTGCATCCGGGACAAGTTACGAGCAGTACTTC; cdr3_aa: CSASGTSYEQYF
d_call: .; j_call: TRBJ1-5; v_call: TRBV7-9; clone_size: many; cdr3_nt: TGTGCCAGCACCCAAGGGCCGTCCAATCAGCCCCAGCATTTT; cdr3_aa: CASTQGPSNQPQHF
d_call: .; j_call: TRBJ1-3; v_call: TRBV6-5; clone_size: many; cdr3_nt: TGTGCCATTGGGGACGGTGGAAACACCATATATTTT; cdr3_aa: CAIGDGGNTIYF
d_call: .; j_call: TRBJ2-3; v_call: TRBV7-9; clone_size: many; cdr3_nt: TGTGCCAGCAGCCGGATGGCAGATACGCAGTATTTT; cdr3_aa: CASSRMADTQYF
d_call: TRBD1; j_call: TRBJ1-6; v_call: TRBV3-1; clone_size: .; cdr3_nt: TGTGCCAGCAATGTGGGACAGGGCGTCTCACCCCTCCACTTT; cdr3_aa: CASNVGQGVSPLHF
d_call: TRBD2; j_call: TRBJ2-5; v_call: TRBV7-8; clone_size: .; cdr3_nt: TGTGCCAGCAACCAAGGACTAGCGGGGGTAGAGACCCAGTACTTC; cdr3_aa: CASNQGLAGVETQYF
d_call: TRBD1; j_call: TRBJ2-1; v_call: TRBV7-6; clone_size: .; cdr3_nt: TGTGCCAGCAGCCCGGGGACAGGGGGCCTCTCCTACAATGAGCAGTTCTTC; cdr3_aa: CASSPGTGGLSYNEQFF
d_call: TRBD1; j_call: TRBJ1-1; v_call: TRBV19; clone_size: .; cdr3_nt: TGTGCCAGTAGTTTACAGGGGGGACTGAACACTGAAGCTTTCTTT; cdr3_aa: CASSLQGGLNTEAFF
d_call: TRBD1; j_call: TRBJ1-2; v_call: TRBV5-1; clone_size: few; cdr3_nt: TGCGCCAGCAGCACGGGACAGACCTACTCTAACTATGGCTACACCTTC; cdr3_aa: CASSTGQTYSNYGYTF
d_call: .; j_call: TRBJ2-1; v_call: TRBV11-3; clone_size: many; cdr3_nt: TGTGCCAGCAGCTTAGACCCCCGGTCGCCGGAGTTCTTC; cdr3_aa: CASSLDPRSPEFF
d_call: TRBD2; j_call: TRBJ2-7; v_call: TRBV7-2; clone_size: many; cdr3_nt: TGTGCCAGCAGCTTAGCCAGCGGGGGGCCCTACGAGCAGTACTTC; cdr3_aa: CASSLASGGPYEQYF
d_call: .; j_call: TRBJ1-2; v_call: TRBV20-1; clone_size: .; cdr3_nt: TGCAGTGCTAGAGATCTGGGGGGCTACACCTTC; cdr3_aa: CSARDLGGYTF
d_call: .; j_call: TRBJ1-5; v_call: TRBV7-2; clone_size: many; cdr3_nt: TGTGCCAGCAGCTTACGGGGGGATCAGCCCCAGCATTTT; cdr3_aa: CASSLRGDQPQHF
d_call: .; j_call: TRBJ2-5; v_call: TRBV20-1; clone_size: many; cdr3_nt: TGCAGTGCTAGCTATAGCGGACAAGAGACCCAGTACTTC; cdr3_aa: CSASYSGQETQYF
d_call: .; j_call: TRBJ1-1; v_call: TRBV7-2; clone_size: many; cdr3_nt: TGTGCCAGCAGCTCGTATCTAACTGAAGCTTTCTTT; cdr3_aa: CASSSYLTEAFF
d_call: TRBD1; j_call: TRBJ1-1; v_call: TRBV7-9; clone_size: many; cdr3_nt: TGTGCCAGCAGCTTCGGGGACAGGGTAAACACTGAAGCTTTCTTT; cdr3_aa: CASSFGDRVNTEAFF
d_call: TRBD1; j_call: TRBJ2-1; v_call: TRBV25-1; clone_size: many; cdr3_nt: TGTGCCACCTCACGGACAGGGAAGGGCAATGAGCAGTTCTTC; cdr3_aa: CATSRTGKGNEQFF
d_call: .; j_call: TRBJ1-2; v_call: TRBV12-3/TRBV12-4; clone_size: many; cdr3_nt: TGTGCCAGCAGCCCCGGACTAAACTATGGCTACACCTTC; cdr3_aa: CASSPGLNYGYTF
d_call: .; j_call: TRBJ2-7; v_call: TRBV15; clone_size: .; cdr3_nt: TGTGCCACCAGCAGAGAGTCCCTACTCCGTCTCGAGCAGTACTTC; cdr3_aa: CATSRESLLRLEQYF
d_call: .; j_call: TRBJ2-7; v_call: TRBV18; clone_size: many; cdr3_nt: TGTGCCAGCTCACCATATACAGGCTACGAGCAGTACTTC; cdr3_aa: CASSPYTGYEQYF
d_call: TRBD2; j_call: TRBJ2-1; v_call: TRBV5-5; clone_size: medium-sized; cdr3_nt: TGTGCCAGCAGCTTAGGACTAGCGGTTTACAATGAGCAGTTCTTC; cdr3_aa: CASSLGLAVYNEQFF
d_call: .; j_call: TRBJ1-1; v_call: TRBV10-3; clone_size: many; cdr3_nt: TGTGCCATCACCAGGACACTCACCGGCACTGAAGCTTTCTTT; cdr3_aa: CAITRTLTGTEAFF
d_call: TRBD1; j_call: TRBJ1-2; v_call: TRBV12-3/TRBV12-4; clone_size: many; cdr3_nt: TGTGCCAGCAGTATTGGACAGGGGGCGTTTAACTATGGCTACACCTTC; cdr3_aa: CASSIGQGAFNYGYTF
d_call: .; j_call: TRBJ1-2; v_call: TRBV3-1; clone_size: .; cdr3_nt: TGTGCCAGCAGCCCCTTGAACCCTGGTGTGGACTATGGCTACACCTTC; cdr3_aa: CASSPLNPGVDYGYTF
d_call: .; j_call: TRBJ1-4; v_call: TRBV11-2; clone_size: few; cdr3_nt: TGTGCCAGCAGCTCCTCCCTAAATGAAAAACTGTTTTTT; cdr3_aa: CASSSSLNEKLFF
d_call: .; j_call: TRBJ1-5; v_call: TRBV12-3/TRBV12-4; clone_size: many; cdr3_nt: TGTGCCAGCAGTCCCCGACAGGCCCGAAGGGTGTTT; cdr3_aa: CASSPRQARRVF
d_call: .; j_call: TRBJ2-1; v_call: TRBV7-2; clone_size: .; cdr3_nt: TGTGCCAGCAGCTTAGCGCCTAGCTCCTACAATGAGCAGTTCTTC; cdr3_aa: CASSLAPSSYNEQFF
d_call: TRBD1; j_call: TRBJ1-2; v_call: TRBV29-1; clone_size: .; cdr3_nt: TGCAGCGTTGGACAGGGTTATGGCTACACCTTC; cdr3_aa: CSVGQGYGYTF
d_call: .; j_call: TRBJ2-7; v_call: TRBV5-1; clone_size: many; cdr3_nt: TGCGCCAGCAGTGTGGGGCTAGGAAGTTACGAGCAGTACTTC; cdr3_aa: CASSVGLGSYEQYF
d_call: .; j_call: TRBJ2-1; v_call: TRBV5-1; clone_size: many; cdr3_nt: TGCGCCAGCAGCTTGGGGGCGGGGACACCCTACAATGAGCAGTTCTTC; cdr3_aa: CASSLGAGTPYNEQFF
d_call: .; j_call: TRBJ2-7; v_call: TRBV6-1; clone_size: few; cdr3_nt: TGTGCCAGCAGTGAAGCAGGCTACGAGCAGTACTTC; cdr3_aa: CASSEAGYEQYF
d_call: .; j_call: TRBJ2-5; v_call: TRBV14; clone_size: .; cdr3_nt: TGTGCCAGCAGCCACCTGACAATTGAGACCCAGTACTTC; cdr3_aa: CASSHLTIETQYF
d_call: .; j_call: TRBJ2-1; v_call: TRBV2; clone_size: .; cdr3_nt: TGTGCCAGCAGTGAAGCGAGTTCCCCGAACAATGAGCAGTTCTTC; cdr3_aa: CASSEASSPNNEQFF
d_call: .; j_call: TRBJ2-5; v_call: TRBV24-1; clone_size: many; cdr3_nt: TGTGCCACCAGTGAACAGGGCCCCCAAGAGACCCAGTACTTC; cdr3_aa: CATSEQGPQETQYF
d_call: .; j_call: TRBJ2-7; v_call: TRBV6-6; clone_size: many; cdr3_nt: TGCTCTACACGGAGGGGGACCTACGAGCAGTACTTC; cdr3_aa: CSTRRGTYEQYF
d_call: .; j_call: TRBJ1-5; v_call: TRBV5-1; clone_size: many; cdr3_nt: TGCGCCAGCAGCTTGGAGGCGAATCAGCCCCAGCATTTT; cdr3_aa: CASSLEANQPQHF